Below are 23 T cell receptor beta chains sequenced from a single sample in a study of regulatory T cells in long-lasting Graves disease. CDR3 regions were amplified by Arm-PCR using iRepertoire HTBI primers to build TCR beta libraries. TCRdb reprocessed the multiplex PCR reads with MiXCR, giving one entry per CDR3 protein. The sample shows hundreds of thousands of distinct CDR3 sequences, around 17% of them seen only once. Time point defined: newly diagnosed GD, antithyroid drugs for less than 3 months. RNA extracted from PBMCs served as the sequencing template. This sample also belongs to another study, concerning T cells in Graves' hyperthyroidism and ophthalmopathy.

The specimen comprised peripheral blood mononuclear cells (PBMCs), sampled at new diagnosis, from a patient treated with antithyroid drugs. The source is a woman in her twenties or thirties with Graves disease.

This clonotype has a handful of counts. The CDR3, as DNA: TGTGCCAGCAGCTTGTTTGGGGCAAAGGGGCTAGGGTATGGCTACACCTTC. Its protein is CASSLFGAKGLGYGYTF. The chain has TRBV5-4 and TRBJ1-2, with TRBD1 as a possible D gene (5 bases). With 1 base removed from V and 5 bases from J, the gap between germline ends came to 21 bases. CDR1 is SGHNT, CDR2 YYREEE, per germline (reference sequence). The CDR3 length is 17 residues.

This clonotype was detected ten times or more. The chain joins TRBV11-2 to TRBJ2-5, with TRBD1 matching over 9 bases. Germline CDR1 SGHAT, CDR2 FQNNGV. The CDR3 contains 14 residues. Trimming removed 5 bases from V and 5 bases from J; junction bases left unmatched: 6. The CDR3 here is CASSPDRGFETQYF. Here the CDR3 DNA reads TGTGCCAGCAGCCCGGACAGGGGATTTGAGACCCAGTACTTC.

This chain joins TRBV2 and TRBJ2-2; perhaps TRBD2 as D (5 bases). V gave up 7 bases and J gave up 6 bases, with 12 bases separating them. CDR3 length: 13 residues. Germline CDR1 and CDR2: SNHLY and FYNNEI. The CDR3 sequence is CASIGLDAGELFF. CDR3 nucleotide sequence: TGTGCCAGCATTGGACTCGACGCCGGGGAGCTGTTTTTT.

This clonotype has a count of ten or more. One junction end disagrees with the germline gene, perhaps due to a read error. V and J are TRBV5-1 and TRBJ2-7, with 7 bases aligning to TRBD2. This CDR3 spans 15 amino acids. From germline, CDR1 is SGHRS and CDR2 YFSETQ. The CDR3 sequence: CASSLAAGASYEQYF. DNA for the CDR3: TGTGCCAGCAGCTTAGCTGCGGGAGCCTCCTACGAGCAGTACTTC.

The gene calls are TRBV12-3 or TRBV12-4 and TRBJ2-5; D gene uncertain. Trimming removed 6 bases from V and 1 base from J, with 9 bases in between. CDR3 length: 13 amino acids. CDR3 loop: CASSILAQETQYF. CDR3 nucleotide sequence: TGTGCCAGCAGCATCCTGGCCCAAGAGACCCAGTACTTC.

The chain uses TRBV6-1 and TRBJ1-6; the D gene is possibly TRBD1 (6 bases). Germline-derived CDR1 and CDR2 are MNHNS and SASEGT. The CDR3 runs 15 residues. Between the trimmed V and J ends, which lost 3 bases and 10 bases, there was a span of 16 bases. The DNA for the CDR3 is TGTGCCAGCAGTGAGGACAGTTTCTTGGCCTCACCCCTCCACTTT. Residues: CASSEDSFLASPLHF.

With respect to this clonotype: Possible read error: a much larger clone is one base away. The CDR3 sequence is CASSFSELEPEAFF. The CDR3 DNA reads TGTGCCAGCAGTTTCTCAGAGCTTGAGCCTGAAGCTTTCTTT. The chain recombines TRBV28 with TRBJ1-1, with D uncertain. The CDR3 sequence is 14 residues long. V lost 3 bases, J lost 6 bases, and 14 bases lay in between. CDR1 is MDHEN and CDR2 is SYDVKM in the germline V gene.

The V gene is TRBV20-1, the J gene TRBJ2-2, with D maybe TRBD1 (8 bases). V lost 3 bases to trimming and J lost 5 bases, with 19 bases between them. The CDR3 loop spans 16 amino acids. The germline CDR1 and CDR2 sequences are DFQATT and SNEGSKA (reference sequence). The CDR3 nucleotides are TGCAGTGCTAGGGCCCCTACAGGGGGGGGGACCGGGGAGCTGTTTTTT. This gives the protein CSARAPTGGGTGELFF.

The V and J genes are TRBV29-1 and TRBJ1-2; the D is unclear. The CDR3 length is 12 residues. In germline, CDR1 is SQVTM, CDR2 ANQGSEA. Trimming took 7 bases from V and 4 from J, leaving 13 bases between them. CDR3 sequence reads: CSGQGPGYGYTF. CDR3 in DNA: TGCAGCGGCCAAGGTCCGGGCTATGGCTACACCTTC.

This clonotype was found many times. The rearrangement uses TRBV12-3 or TRBV12-4 and TRBJ2-1; D remains unclear. There are 13 residues in the CDR3. V shed 7 bases and J shed 7 bases, with 14 bases lying between them. The CDR3 nucleotides are TGTGCCAGCACAAACGCCCAGAAGAATGAGCAGTTCTTC. Amino acids: CASTNAQKNEQFF.

This clonotype was picked up many times. The chain links TRBV15 to TRBJ1-5; D unclear. Trimming shortened V by 5 bases and J by 3 bases, and 17 bases separated the two germline ends. Germline CDR1 LNHNV, CDR2 YYDKDF (reference sequence). The CDR3 is 16 amino acids. In DNA form, the CDR3 reads TGTGCCACCAGCGCGGGTGGAGGTAAGACCAATCAGCCCCAGCATTTT. Translated: CATSAGGGKTNQPQHF.

J is TRBJ1-5 and V is TRBV19; the D is unclear. Between the trimmed V and J ends, which lost 0 bases and 0 bases, there was a span of 12 bases. Germline CDR1 LNHDA, CDR2 SQIVND (reference sequence). The CDR3 loop spans 17 amino acids. CDR3 in DNA: TGTGCCAGTAGTATAGATGGGCAGACCCGTAGCAATCAGCCCCAGCATTTT. It yields the protein CASSIDGQTRSNQPQHF.

The table lists this clonotype with a few counts. The chain is built from TRBV20-1 and TRBJ1-2; weak D call: TRBD1 (5 bases). The V and J ends lost 4 bases and 4 bases respectively, with 19 bases between them. This CDR3 region has 15 residues. Germline CDR1 reads DFQATT; CDR2 reads SNEGSKA (reference sequence). The CDR3 nucleotides are TGCAGTGCTATTTCTCCGTCTAGGGGCCCCTATGGCTACACCTTC. It specifies CSAISPSRGPYGYTF.

The table lists this clonotype with many counts. V and J are TRBV28 and TRBJ1-1; 7 bases are shared with TRBD1. The CDR3 is made up of 17 amino acids. Trimming at V came to 4 bases and at J to 0 bases, leaving 11 bases not matched to a gene. CDR1 is MDHEN and CDR2 is SYDVKM in the germline V gene. The CDR3 protein is CASSWDSSYPMNTEAFF. The CDR3 DNA reads as TGTGCCAGCAGTTGGGACAGTTCTTACCCCATGAACACTGAAGCTTTCTTT.

The chain has TRBV30 and TRBJ1-1; D unclear. Germline V gene data show CDR1 as GTSNPN and CDR2 as SVGIG (reference sequence). CDR3 size: 13 residues. V gave up 2 bases and J gave up 10 bases, with 17 bases separating them. The CDR3 nucleotides read TGTGCCTGGAGTCCTAATATTGCCTTGGGAGCTTTCTTT. Translated: CAWSPNIALGAFF.

This clonotype was seen a handful of times. The chain carries TRBV12-3 or TRBV12-4 and TRBJ2-4; D is ambiguous. The CDR3 runs to 16 residues. V was pared by 6 bases and J by 0 bases, with 15 bases between. In nucleotides, the CDR3 is TGTGCCAGCAGCTCAAATTCTAGAGGAGCCAAAAACATTCAGTACTTC. It yields the protein CASSSNSRGAKNIQYF.

This clonotype was observed at least ten times. V and J are TRBV9 and TRBJ1-4; D unclear. Trimming removed 2 bases from V and 2 bases from J, with 7 bases in between. Germline CDR1 and CDR2: SGDLS and YYNGEE. CDR3 length: 14 amino acids. The CDR3 region has the DNA TGTGCCAGCAGCGTTACTCCGACTAATGAAAAACTGTTTTTT. It encodes CASSVTPTNEKLFF.

In this sample, this clonotype turned up many times. This chain connects TRBV11-2 to TRBJ1-4; TRBD1 might be the D (6 bases). V was pared by 3 bases and J by 6 bases, with 14 bases between. CDR1 and CDR2 (germline): SGHAT, FQNNGV. The CDR3 has 15 amino acids. CDR3 region: CASSLDRSIHEKLFF. DNA of the CDR3: TGTGCCAGCAGCTTGGACAGATCCATACATGAAAAACTGTTTTTT.

The table lists this clonotype with many counts. V gene TRBV11-2 combines with J gene TRBJ1-2; D call uncertain. CDR1 is SGHAT, CDR2 FQNNGV, per germline. CDR3 length: 14 residues. Trimming took off 0 bases at V and 3 bases at J, with 8 bases between the two ends. The CDR3 DNA sequence: TGTGCCAGCAGCTTAGATCGTGGGGACTATGGCTACACCTTC. This codes for CASSLDRGDYGYTF.

This clonotype was detected a few times. J is TRBJ1-2 and V is TRBV3-1, with D unresolved. The CDR3 runs 14 residues. The germline gives CDR1 LGHDT, CDR2 YNNKEL (reference sequence). Trimming left V 5 bases short and J 0 bases short, with 10 bases between. CDR3 loop: CASSAGETNYGYTF. The CDR3 region has the DNA TGTGCCAGCAGCGCCGGGGAGACTAACTATGGCTACACCTTC.

This clonotype was seen a handful of times. The chain uses TRBV2 and TRBJ2-1, with D perhaps TRBD1 (6 bases). This CDR3 is 15 amino acids long. From germline, CDR1 is SNHLY and CDR2 FYNNEI. The V end was cut by 7 bases, the J end by 7 bases, with 20 bases between. CDR3 in DNA: TGTGCCAGCAATTTTGGGACACCACTAGGGAATGAGCAGTTCTTC. Amino acids: CASNFGTPLGNEQFF.

This clonotype was seen a few times. The V call is TRBV20-1, the J call TRBJ2-1; D may be TRBD2 (5 bases). This CDR3 is built from 12 residues. V was pared by 8 bases and J by 5 bases, with 13 bases between. The germline V gene has CDR1 DFQATT and CDR2 SNEGSKA (reference sequence). For the CDR3, the DNA is TGCAGTCCCTCTGGACTTAACAATGAGCAGTTCTTC. It translates to CSPSGLNNEQFF.

This clonotype was counted many times. The gene calls are TRBV28 and TRBJ2-3, with D unresolved. The CDR3 is 13 residues long. The V end was cut by 6 bases, the J end by 3 bases, with 10 bases between. Germline loops: CDR1 MDHEN, CDR2 SYDVKM. The CDR3 nucleotides read TGTGCCAGCAGGGGGTGGGAAACAGATACGCAGTATTTT. Residues: CASRGWETDTQYF.